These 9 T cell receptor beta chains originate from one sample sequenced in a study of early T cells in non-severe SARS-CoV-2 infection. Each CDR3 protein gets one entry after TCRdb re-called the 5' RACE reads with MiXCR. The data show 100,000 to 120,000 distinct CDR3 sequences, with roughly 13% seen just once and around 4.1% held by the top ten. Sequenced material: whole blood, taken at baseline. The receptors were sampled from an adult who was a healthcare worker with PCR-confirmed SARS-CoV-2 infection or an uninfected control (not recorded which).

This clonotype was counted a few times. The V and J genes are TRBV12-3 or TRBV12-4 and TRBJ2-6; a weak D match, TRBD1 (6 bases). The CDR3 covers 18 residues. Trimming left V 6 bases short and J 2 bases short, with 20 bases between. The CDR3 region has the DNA TGTGCCAGCAGCCCCTGGACAGTACGAGTTGCTGGGGCCAACGTCCTGACTTTC. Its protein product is CASSPWTVRVAGANVLTF.

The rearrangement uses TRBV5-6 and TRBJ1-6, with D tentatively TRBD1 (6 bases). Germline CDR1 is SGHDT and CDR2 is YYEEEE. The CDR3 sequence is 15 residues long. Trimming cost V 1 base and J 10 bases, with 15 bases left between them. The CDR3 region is CASSLLQGSGSPLHF. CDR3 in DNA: TGTGCCAGCAGCTTGTTACAGGGTTCGGGCTCACCCCTCCACTTT.

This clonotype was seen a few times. CDR3 coding DNA: TGTGCCAGCAGCCGCGGAACCGACACCGGGGAGCTGTTTTTT. This sequence encodes CASSRGTDTGELFF. The rearrangement uses TRBV7-3 and TRBJ2-2; no clear D gene. This CDR3 comprises 14 residues. Germline CDR1 is SGHTA and CDR2 is FQGTGA. The V end was cut by 5 bases, the J end by 3 bases, with 10 bases between. Based on the CDR3 plus reference TRBV7-3 and TRBJ2-2, the full variable domain is GAGVSQTPSNKVTEKGKYVELRCDPISGHTALYWYRQSLGQGPEFLIYFQGTGAADDSGLPNDRFFAVRPEGSVSTLKIQRTERGDSAVYLCASSRGTDTGELFFGEGSRLTVL.

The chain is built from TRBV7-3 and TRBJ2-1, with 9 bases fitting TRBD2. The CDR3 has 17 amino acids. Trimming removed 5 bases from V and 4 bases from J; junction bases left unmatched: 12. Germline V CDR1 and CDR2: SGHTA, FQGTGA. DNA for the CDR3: TGTGCCAGCAGCCCCTTACGCGGGAGGGAGATTTACAATGAGCAGTTCTTC. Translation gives CASSPLRGREIYNEQFF.

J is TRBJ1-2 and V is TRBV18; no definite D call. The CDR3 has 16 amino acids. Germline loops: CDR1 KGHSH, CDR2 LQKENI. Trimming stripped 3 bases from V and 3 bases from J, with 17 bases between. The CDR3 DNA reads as TGTGCCAGCTCACCCATAATCGAGGCAACCGACTATGGCTACACCTTC. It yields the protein CASSPIIEATDYGYTF.

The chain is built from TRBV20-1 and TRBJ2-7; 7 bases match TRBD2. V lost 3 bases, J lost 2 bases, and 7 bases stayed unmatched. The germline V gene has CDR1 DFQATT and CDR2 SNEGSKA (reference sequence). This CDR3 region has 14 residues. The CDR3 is CSASERGLTYEQYF. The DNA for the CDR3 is TGCAGTGCTAGCGAGCGGGGCCTTACCTACGAGCAGTACTTC.

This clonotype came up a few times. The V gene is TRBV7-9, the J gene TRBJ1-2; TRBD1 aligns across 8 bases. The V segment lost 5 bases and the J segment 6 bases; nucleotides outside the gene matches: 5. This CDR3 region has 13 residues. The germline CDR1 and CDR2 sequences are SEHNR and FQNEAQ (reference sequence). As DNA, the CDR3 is TGTGCCAGCAGCGTAGGACAGGGCCATGGCTACACCTTC. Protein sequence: CASSVGQGHGYTF.

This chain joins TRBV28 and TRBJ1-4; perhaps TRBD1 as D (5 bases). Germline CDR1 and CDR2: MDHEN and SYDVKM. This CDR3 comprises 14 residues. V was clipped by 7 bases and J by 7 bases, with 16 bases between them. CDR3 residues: CASNPGSVGEKLFF. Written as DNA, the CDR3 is TGTGCCAGCAATCCAGGGAGTGTCGGTGAAAAACTGTTTTTT.

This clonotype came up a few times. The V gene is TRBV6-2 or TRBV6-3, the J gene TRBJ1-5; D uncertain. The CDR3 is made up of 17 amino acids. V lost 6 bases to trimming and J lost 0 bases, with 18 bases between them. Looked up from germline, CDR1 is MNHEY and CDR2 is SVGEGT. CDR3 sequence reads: CASSTRAGGYSNQPQHF. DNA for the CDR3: TGTGCCAGCAGCACTAGGGCTGGAGGGTATAGCAATCAGCCCCAGCATTTT.